This T cell receptor (beta chain) came from a study of T cells in Graves' hyperthyroidism and ophthalmopathy (dated by TCRdb to the late 2010s). For the wider study: Peripheral blood samples were taken at initial diagnosis, before any treatment was given. To identify TCR V-J signatures that set the groups apart, the researchers used a discovery cohort of 100 patients, made up of 40 to 45 with Graves' ophthalmopathy and about 59 with stable Graves' hyperthyroidism. Prospective prediction of ophthalmopathy was tested in an independent validation cohort of 18 to 20 hyperthyroidism patients and 15 to 17 patients who later progressed to ophthalmopathy. The approximately 100 discovery patients were divided at random into training and test sets in a 7:3 ratio. In about six Graves' hyperthyroidism patients, the study also compared T-cell repertoires from thyroid tissue with T-cell repertoires from blood. Once sampling was done, hyperthyroidism patients were given methimazole at a starting dose of 30 mg daily, whereas ophthalmopathy patients were given high-dose intravenous methylprednisolone. TCR Vbeta CDR3 sequencing of roughly 140 peripheral blood samples (approximately 44 ophthalmopathy, 75 or so hyperthyroidism and 17 progressor patients) is reported in the paper. Study-wide conclusions, independent of this receptor: Sample size was not statistically predetermined, and investigators were not blinded to group allocation. Most expanded thyroid clonotypes (frequency above 0.001) were also found in blood, which suggests that blood repertoires may mirror thyroid immune responses. In validation, the model predicted progression to ophthalmopathy a median of roughly 6.2 months before onset, with about 67% sensitivity and 72.22% specificity. In cross-validation, a model built on a 13 V-J signature told ophthalmopathy apart from stable hyperthyroidism with less than 90% sensitivity and about 81% specificity, and in testing the same model reached 80%/75%.

Stable Graves' hyperthyroidism was defined as no progression to ophthalmopathy during 18 months of follow-up. Hyperthyroidism patients were aged 18 to 65 years and newly diagnosed, with disease duration of less than 2 months. Any patient with an uncontrolled infection, another autoimmune disease, pregnancy or lactation was excluded. Clinical symptoms, serum thyroxine and TRAb, thyroid ultrasound, and orbital computed tomography formed the basis for the diagnoses. PBMCs were separated from approximately 10 ml of fresh peripheral blood using Ficoll-Paque density gradient centrifugation. Total RNA was extracted using Trizol reagent, and RNA quality was assessed on an Agilent 2100 Bioanalyzer. The TCR beta CDR3 regions were amplified from RNA transcripts. The first round of RT-PCR for the TCR CDR3 was performed with the HTBI primer set and the Qiagen OneStep RT-PCR kit. The libraries were constructed in a second round of multiplex PCR and then size-selected and purified. Sequencing of the libraries was done on an Illumina HiSeq2000 using paired-end 100 bp reads. In the original analysis: SOAPnuke was used to process the raw data, with reads discarded if the reads contained adapters or uncalled bases, had a mean Phred below 15, or lacked an exact constant-primer or identifier match. COPE v1.2.5 was used to merge the high-quality paired reads, and each unique nucleotide sequence was defined as a clonotype. MiTCR v1.1 was used to align clonotypes to the IMGT TRBV, TRBD and TRBJ reference segments. The analysis was restricted to V-J combinations with a frequency above 0.0001, which together covered around 99% of the repertoires. A TCS score was defined as the ratio of F50 (clonal expansion) to E x V (chaos), with BLOSUM62-based TCRdist applied between CDR3 peptides within each V-J. Welch's t-statistics and random forest reduced roughly 540 V-J features to some 14, which were used in a naive Bayes classifier (R e1071). TCRdb itself trimmed the public reads at Q25 with fastp, ran MiXCR and retained productive beta chains. Each entry merges the rows of one CDR3 protein and shows their most common DNA and genes. It is TCRdb's table, rather than the study itself, that gives the V and J calls and clone size. For this sample there are hundreds of thousands of distinct CDR3 sequences; more than 20% appear just once. The ten largest clonotypes hold about 70% of the sample.

A word on this clonotype: Its antigen is still unknown. Within one base of it there is no much larger clone, and no base qualities were kept.

The V and J ends are trimmed by 4 bases and 13 bases, leaving 19 bases between them. The CDR3 has 13 amino acids, counting the end cysteine and phenylalanine. Only the CDR3 DNA stays, 39 bases, in frame from base 1. As encoded in the germline V gene, CDR1 is SNHLY while CDR2 is FYNNEI. Sequenced input: blood. The clonotype originates from a man aged 45-65 years with Graves' hyperthyroidism. This receptor chain uses TRBV2 and TRBJ2-5, with the D gene tentatively TRBD1 or TRBD2, based on 5 matching bases in each. The nucleotides read TGTGCCAGCAGTGCGAGGGTAGGGACCCTCGGGTACTTC. Its amino acids are CASSARVGTLGYF. Outside the CDR3, residues come from the reference TRBV2 and TRBJ2-5 proteins, so the full variable domain is: EPEVTQTPSHQVTQMGQEVILRCVPISNHLYFYWYRQILGQKVEFLVSFYNNEISEKSEIFDDQFSVERPDGSNFTLKIRSTKLEDSAMYFCASSARVGTLGYFGPGTRLLVL.